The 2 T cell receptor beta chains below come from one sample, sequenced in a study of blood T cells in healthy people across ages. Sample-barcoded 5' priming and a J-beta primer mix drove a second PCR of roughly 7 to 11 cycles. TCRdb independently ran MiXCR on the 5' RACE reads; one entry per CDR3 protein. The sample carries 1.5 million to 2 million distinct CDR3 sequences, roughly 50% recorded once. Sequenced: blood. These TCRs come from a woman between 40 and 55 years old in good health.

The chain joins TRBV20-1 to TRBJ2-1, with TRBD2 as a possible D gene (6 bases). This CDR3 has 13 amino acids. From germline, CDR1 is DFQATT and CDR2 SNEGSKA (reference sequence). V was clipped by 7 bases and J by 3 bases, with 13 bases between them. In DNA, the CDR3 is TGCAGTGGGACCGGGGGTCACTACAATGAGCAGTTCTTC. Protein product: CSGTGGHYNEQFF.

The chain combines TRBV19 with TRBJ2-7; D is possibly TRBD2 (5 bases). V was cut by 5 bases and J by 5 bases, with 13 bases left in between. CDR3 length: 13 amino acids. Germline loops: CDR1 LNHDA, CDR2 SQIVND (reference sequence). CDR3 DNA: TGTGCCAGTAGTCCCTCGGTGGGAGACGAGCAGTACTTC. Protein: CASSPSVGDEQYF.